This TCR beta chain was identified in a study of T-cell reconstitution after alpha-beta-depleted transplantation in children. Regarding the study as a whole: For some patients, TCRbeta diversity was high at day 60 because of recipient T cells and thymic progenitors that survived. T-cell counts and diversity at one year following transplant were attributed mainly to newly produced T cells. Expanded graft clones numbering several hundred reportedly gave rise to alpha-beta T cells about two months after transplant.

To note about this clonotype: Its antigen remains unknown.

J lost 4 bases, V lost 6 bases, and 16 bases had no gene match. Germline V lookup: CDR1 MNHEY, CDR2 SMNVEV (reference sequence). The CDR3 runs to 17 residues. Construction of the TCRbeta library involved unique molecular identifiers. TCRdb independently ran MiXCR on the PCR reads; one entry per CDR3 protein. The sample contains some 840,000 distinct CDR3 sequences, roughly 15% of which appear only once. The clonotype was recovered from a male patient under 18 who had a stem cell transplant for acute lymphoblastic leukemia, so the T cells may come from the graft donor. The gene calls are TRBV27 and TRBJ1-1; TRBD1 agrees at 8 bases. The material sequenced was PBMCs, mostly from graft donor cells, taken 360 days after TCRalphabeta/CD19-depleted stem cell transplant. CDR3 region: CASRPVGTGGVGTEAFF. CDR3 DNA: TGTGCCAGCAGACCCGTCGGGACAGGCGGTGTCGGCACTGAAGCTTTCTTT.